These 14 T cell receptor beta chains came from one sample sequenced in a study of blood T cell repertoires in COVID-19. Repertoires were generated with immunoSEQ multiplex PCR, while TCRdb's copy carries only in-frame clones and drops some. The sample records under 200,000 clones, around 90% being singletons. What was sequenced was peripheral blood. Receptor source: a man aged 60 to 69 with active or convalescent COVID-19.

The chain is built from TRBV21-1 and TRBJ2-3; the D call TRBD2 from the table was never checked on the DNA. TRBV21-1 is assigned pseudogene status. The CDR3 covers 17 residues. The CDR3 loop is CASSPRSSPLYTDTQYF. For the CDR3, the DNA is TGTGCCAGCAGCCCCCGTTCGTCCCCACTGTATACAGATACGCAGTATTTT.

The genes are TRBV14 and TRBJ2-3, with D unclear. Trimming took off 3 bases at V and 8 bases at J, with 9 bases between the two ends. The CDR3 runs 12 residues. Germline V lookup: CDR1 SGHDN, CDR2 FVKESK. This chain's CDR3 is CASSQSTATQYF. DNA for the CDR3: TGTGCCAGCAGCCAGAGCACTGCTACGCAGTATTTT. Looking up the rest from reference TRBV14 and TRBJ2-3 gives the full variable domain: EAGVTQFPSHSVIEKGQTVTLRCDPISGHDNLYWYRRVMGKEIKFLLHFVKESKQDESGMPNNRFLAERTGGTYSTLKVQPAELEDSGVYFCASSQSTATQYFGPGTRLTVL.

This chain joins TRBV6-1 and TRBJ1-1, with D possibly matching TRBD1 (6 bases). The V gene's germline CDR1 is MNHNS and CDR2 SASEGT. Trimming pared 3 bases from V and 8 bases from J, leaving 10 bases between. The CDR3 covers 12 residues. The CDR3 DNA is TGTGCCAGCAGTGACGAGGGGGGGGAAGCTTTCTTT. Its translation: CASSDEGGEAFF.

This rearrangement joins TRBV5-5 to TRBJ1-2, with 10 bases identical to TRBD1. The CDR3 extends over 15 amino acids. Germline V gene sequence: CDR1 SGHKS, CDR2 YYEKEE (reference sequence). With 3 bases clipped from V and 6 bases from J, the junction kept 8 bases outside the gene matches. For the CDR3, the DNA is TGTGCCAGCAGCTGGGACAGGGGAAATTTGGATGGCTACACCTTC. As protein: CASSWDRGNLDGYTF. Full variable domain (rest looked up from reference TRBV5-5 and TRBJ1-2): DAGVTQSPTHLIKTRGQQVTLRCSPISGHKSVSWYQQVLGQGPQFIFQYYEKEERGRGNFPDRFSARQFPNYSSELNVNALLLGDSALYLCASSWDRGNLDGYTFGSGTRLTVV.

This sequence joins TRBV4-1 and TRBJ2-2, with 9 bases identical to TRBD1. The CDR3 runs to 17 residues. Germline-derived CDR1 and CDR2 are MGHRA and YSYEKL. J lost 4 bases, V lost 0 bases, and 6 bases had no gene match. CDR3 residues: CASSQEGQGWGTGELFF. Here the CDR3 DNA reads TGCGCCAGCAGCCAAGAGGGACAGGGATGGGGCACCGGGGAGCTGTTTTTT.

This chain links TRBV3-1 (or the pseudogene TRBV3-2) with TRBJ2-7, with 7 bases fitting TRBD2. V trimming: 1 base; J trimming: 1 base; junction bases outside the gene matches: 4. CDR3 size: 15 residues. Per germline, CDR1 LGHDT and CDR2 YNNKEL (reference sequence). For the CDR3, the DNA is TGTGCCAGCAGCCAAGCCACAGCGGGGTCCTACGAGCAGTACTTC. Translation gives CASSQATAGSYEQYF.

The rearrangement joins TRBV18 to TRBJ2-2, with 11 bases identical to TRBD2. Germline values: CDR1 KGHSH, CDR2 LQKENI. The CDR3 covers 18 residues. V dropped 3 bases and J dropped 4; count of bases not matched to a gene: 10. The CDR3 DNA reads as TGTGCCAGCTCACCCATATCCGGGACTAGCGGACCCACCGGGGAGCTGTTTTTT. Protein product: CASSPISGTSGPTGELFF.

The chain joins TRBV2 to TRBJ2-2; unclear D gene. CDR1 and CDR2 (germline): SNHLY, FYNNEI. The V end was cut by 6 bases, the J end by 3 bases, with 8 bases between. CDR3 length: 13 amino acids. CDR3 protein: CASRQQYTGELFF. CDR3 bases: TGTGCCAGCAGGCAACAGTACACCGGGGAGCTGTTTTTT.

This clone was found a few times. This sequence joins TRBV9 and TRBJ2-2; 7 bases match TRBD1. The J segment lost 7 bases and the V segment lost 7 bases, leaving 7 bases of the junction unmatched. The CDR3 runs to 13 residues. Germline V gene lookup returns CDR1 SGDLS and CDR2 YYNGEE. The CDR3 loop is CASGKGASGELFF. CDR3 DNA: TGTGCCAGCGGGAAGGGGGCTAGCGGGGAGCTGTTTTTT.

This clone was detected only once. The chain has TRBV21-1 and TRBJ1-6; the table assigns TRBD1, which was not confirmed against the DNA. TRBV21-1 is deemed a pseudogene. The length of the CDR3 is 14 residues. The CDR3 sequence is CASSFAGTGSPLHF. The CDR3 coding sequence is TGTGCCAGCAGCTTTGCCGGCACAGGTTCACCCCTCCACTTT.

In this sample, this clone turned up many times. The CDR3 loop reads CASSELGTSGTDTQYF. CDR3 in DNA: TGCGCCAGCAGTGAGCTGGGGACTAGTGGGACCGATACGCAGTATTTT. The V and J genes are TRBV10-1 and TRBJ2-3; 8 bases map to TRBD2. In germline, CDR1 is WNHNN, CDR2 SYGVQD (reference sequence). J gave up 6 bases and V 2 bases, and 10 bases lay outside the gene matches. This CDR3 has 16 amino acids.

DNA of the CDR3: TGTGCCAGCAGTGGCGAGCCTCCCCGGGAGACCCAGTACTTC. Translating gives CASSGEPPRETQYF. This sequence joins TRBV2 and TRBJ2-5; D remains ambiguous. Trimming removed 4 bases from V and 5 bases from J, with 14 bases in between. CDR1 SNHLY and CDR2 FYNNEI come from the germline V gene. This CDR3 is 14 amino acids long.

This clone was seen a handful of times. The chain is built from TRBV19 and TRBJ2-2; 10 positions match TRBD1. J lost 6 bases, V lost 5 bases, and 6 bases had no gene match. The CDR3 is 15 residues long. Germline CDR1 LNHDA, CDR2 SQIVND (reference sequence). The CDR3 DNA sequence: TGTGCCAGTAGTTCCCCGGACAGGGGGGCCGGGGAGCTGTTTTTT. It codes for CASSSPDRGAGELFF.

The chain links TRBV7-8 to TRBJ2-3, with D uncertain. CDR1 is SGHVS, CDR2 FQNEAQ, per germline. V was clipped by 5 bases and J by 4 bases, with 10 bases between them. CDR3 size: 13 residues. CDR3: CASSGRLADTQYF. CDR3 DNA sequence: TGTGCCAGCAGCGGCCGACTCGCAGATACGCAGTATTTT.